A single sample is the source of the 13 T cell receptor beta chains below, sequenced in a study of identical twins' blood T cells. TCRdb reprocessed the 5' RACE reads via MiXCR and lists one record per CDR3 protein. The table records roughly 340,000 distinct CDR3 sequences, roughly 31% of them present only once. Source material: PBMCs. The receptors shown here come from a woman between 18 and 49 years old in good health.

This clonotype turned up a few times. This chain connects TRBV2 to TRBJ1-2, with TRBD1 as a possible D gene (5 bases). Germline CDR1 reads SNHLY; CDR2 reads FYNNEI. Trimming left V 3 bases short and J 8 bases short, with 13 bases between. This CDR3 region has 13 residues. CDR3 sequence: CASSDPGRYGYTF. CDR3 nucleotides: TGTGCCAGCAGTGATCCAGGGAGATACGGCTACACCTTC.

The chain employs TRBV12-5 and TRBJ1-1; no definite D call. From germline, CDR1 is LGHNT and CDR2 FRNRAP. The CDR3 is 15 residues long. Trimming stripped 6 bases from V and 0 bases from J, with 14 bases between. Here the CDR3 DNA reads TGTGCTAGTGGCCTCCTTGGGGTCATGAACACTGAAGCTTTCTTT. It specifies CASGLLGVMNTEAFF.

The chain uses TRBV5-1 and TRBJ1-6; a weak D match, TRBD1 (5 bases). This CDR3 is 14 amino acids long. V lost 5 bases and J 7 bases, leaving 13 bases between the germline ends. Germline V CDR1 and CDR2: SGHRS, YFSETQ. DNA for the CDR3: TGCGCCAGCAGTCAGGGCACTTCCAATTCACCCCTCCACTTT. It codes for CASSQGTSNSPLHF.

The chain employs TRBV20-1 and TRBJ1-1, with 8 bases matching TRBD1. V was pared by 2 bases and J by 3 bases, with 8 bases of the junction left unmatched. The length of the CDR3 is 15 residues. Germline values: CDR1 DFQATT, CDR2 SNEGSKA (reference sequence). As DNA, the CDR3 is TGCAGTGCTAGACCAGGACAGGGCGTTTACACTGAAGCTTTCTTT. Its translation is CSARPGQGVYTEAFF.

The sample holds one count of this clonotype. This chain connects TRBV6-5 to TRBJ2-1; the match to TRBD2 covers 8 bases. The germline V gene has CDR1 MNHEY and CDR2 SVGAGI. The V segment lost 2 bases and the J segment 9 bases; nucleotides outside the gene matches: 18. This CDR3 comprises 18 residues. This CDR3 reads CASSYPLLQAGAEGEQFF. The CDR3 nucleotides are TGTGCCAGCAGTTACCCCCTTCTGCAAGCGGGAGCAGAGGGTGAGCAGTTCTTC.

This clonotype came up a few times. CDR3 sequence (DNA): TGCAGTGCTGTGGACGGGCGGGGAAAACTGTTTTTT. Its protein product is CSAVDGRGKLFF. V gene TRBV20-1 combines with J gene TRBJ1-4; D gene uncertain. CDR3 size: 12 residues. V was trimmed by 5 bases and J by 10 bases, leaving 14 bases between them. Germline CDR1 reads DFQATT; CDR2 reads SNEGSKA (reference sequence).

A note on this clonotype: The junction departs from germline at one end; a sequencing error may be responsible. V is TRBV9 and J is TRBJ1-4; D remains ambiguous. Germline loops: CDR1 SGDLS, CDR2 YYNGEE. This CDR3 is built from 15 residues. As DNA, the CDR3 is TGTGCCAGCAGCGTAAGCGGCACAACTAATGAAAAACCGTTTTTT. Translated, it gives CASSVSGTTNEKPFF. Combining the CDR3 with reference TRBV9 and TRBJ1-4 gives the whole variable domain DSGVTQTPKHLITATGQRVTLRCSPRSGDLSVYWYQQSLDQGLQFLIQYYNGEERAKGNILERFSAQQFPDLHSELNLSSLELGDSALYFCASSVSGTTNEKPFFGSGTQLSVL.

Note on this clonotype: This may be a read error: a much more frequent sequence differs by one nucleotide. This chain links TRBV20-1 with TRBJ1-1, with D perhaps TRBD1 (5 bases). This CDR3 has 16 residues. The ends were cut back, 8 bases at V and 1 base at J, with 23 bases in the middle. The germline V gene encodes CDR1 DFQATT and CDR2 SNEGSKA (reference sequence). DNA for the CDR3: TGCAGTACTCCGACCGGAGGGGTTAACACGAACACTGAAGCTTTCTTT. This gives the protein CSTPTGGVNTNTEAFF.

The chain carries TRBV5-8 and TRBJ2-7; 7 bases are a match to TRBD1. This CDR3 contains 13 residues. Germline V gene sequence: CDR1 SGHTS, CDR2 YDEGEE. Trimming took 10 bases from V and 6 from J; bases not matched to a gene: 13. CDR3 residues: CARSTGLYGEQYF. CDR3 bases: TGTGCCCGCTCGACAGGGCTTTATGGCGAGCAGTACTTC.

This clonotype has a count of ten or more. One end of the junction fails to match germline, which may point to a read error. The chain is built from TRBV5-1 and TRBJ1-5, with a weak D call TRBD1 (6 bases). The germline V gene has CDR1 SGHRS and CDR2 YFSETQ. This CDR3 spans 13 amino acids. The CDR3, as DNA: TGTGCCAGCAGTTTAGGGGGAAGTCAGCCCCAGCATTTT. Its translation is CASSLGGSQPQHF.

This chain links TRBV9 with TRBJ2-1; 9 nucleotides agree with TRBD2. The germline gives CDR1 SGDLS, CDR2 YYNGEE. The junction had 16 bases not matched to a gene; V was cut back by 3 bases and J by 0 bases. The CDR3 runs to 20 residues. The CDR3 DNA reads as TGTGCCAGCAGCGGACACGTAGTGGGGCATAGCGGGAGCTCCTACAATGAGCAGTTCTTC. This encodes CASSGHVVGHSGSSYNEQFF.

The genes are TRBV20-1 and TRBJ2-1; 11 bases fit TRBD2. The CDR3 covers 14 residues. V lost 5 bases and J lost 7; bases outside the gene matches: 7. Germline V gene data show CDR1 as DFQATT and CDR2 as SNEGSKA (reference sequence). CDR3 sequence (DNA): TGCAGTGCTGGCCGACTAGCGGGGTTTAATGAGCAGTTCTTC. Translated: CSAGRLAGFNEQFF.

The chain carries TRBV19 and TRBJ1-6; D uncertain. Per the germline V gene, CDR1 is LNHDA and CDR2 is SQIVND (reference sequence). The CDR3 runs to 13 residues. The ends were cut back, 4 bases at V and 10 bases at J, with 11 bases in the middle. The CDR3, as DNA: TGTGCCAGTAGTAGAGAACCAAGGTCACCCCTCCACTTT. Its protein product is CASSREPRSPLHF.